A selection of T cell receptor beta chains follows, all from one sample in a study of T cell responses to AZD1222 COVID-19 vaccine. Profiled with immunoSEQ multiplex PCR; TCRdb holds only in-frame clones, not every one. The sample shows 90,000 or so clones, around nine tenths of them seen only once. The sequencing used peripheral blood, collected on day 0 of AZD1222 vaccination. These receptors all stem from an adult in good health. CDR3s include the opening cysteine and the closing phenylalanine or tryptophan. A D gene is named only where the DNA matches it firmly. Rows give clone size only sometimes, using once, few, many, or a class for an expanded clone.

DNA: TGTGCAAGTCGTTTGGGACTAGCGGGTTACAATGAGCAGTTCTTC
CDR3: CASRLGLAGYNEQFF
V: TRBV12-2
size: .
J: TRBJ2-1
D: .

DNA: TGCGCCAGCAGCCAAGCGTACGGGGTTTATTACGAGCAGTACTTC
CDR3: CASSQAYGVYYEQYF
V: TRBV4-3
size: .
J: TRBJ2-7
D: .

DNA: TGTGCCAGCAGCTACCGACTGCTTAGCGGGGGCTCCTACAATGAGCAGTTCTTC
CDR3: CASSYRLLSGGSYNEQFF
V: TRBV11-2
size: .
J: TRBJ2-1
D: TRBD2

DNA: TGTGCCAGCAGCACTACAGGGGGATCGAATCGGGGGACCCAGTACTTC
CDR3: CASSTTGGSNRGTQYF
V: TRBV7-2
size: .
J: TRBJ2-5
D: TRBD1

DNA: TGTGCCAGCAGCCAAGATCAGCGGGGGGGCCGGAGCTCCTACGAGCAGTACTTC
CDR3: CASSQDQRGGRSSYEQYF
V: TRBV4-2
size: .
J: TRBJ2-7
D: TRBD2

DNA: TGTGCCAGCAGTGAAGCGCTAAGGACGGGACAGCCCCAGCATTTT
CDR3: CASSEALRTGQPQHF
V: TRBV2
size: once
J: TRBJ1-5
D: .

DNA: TGCAGCGTTTCCGGACTAGCGGGAGTCAAAGAGACCCAGTACTTC
CDR3: CSVSGLAGVKETQYF
V: TRBV29-1
size: .
J: TRBJ2-5
D: TRBD2

DNA: TGTGCCAGCAGTTTAGGGCTAGCGGGAGTACACGAGCAGTACTTC
CDR3: CASSLGLAGVHEQYF
V: TRBV28
size: .
J: TRBJ2-7
D: TRBD2

DNA: TGTGCCAGCAGGGGGACAGGCAATCAGCCCCAGCATTTT
CDR3: CASRGTGNQPQHF
V: TRBV12-3/TRBV12-4
size: once
J: TRBJ1-5
D: TRBD1

DNA: TGTGCCAGTATGGACAGGGGAGGAGCCGGGGAGCTGTTTTTT
CDR3: CASMDRGGAGELFF
V: TRBV25-1
size: .
J: TRBJ2-2
D: TRBD1

DNA: TGTGCCAGCAGCTTAGATTCTCCGGGGGCGAACACTGAAGCTTTCTTT
CDR3: CASSLDSPGANTEAFF
V: TRBV11-1
size: .
J: TRBJ1-1
D: .

DNA: TGCGCCAGCAGCCAAGAGGACGGCCCCGGGGAGCAGTACTTC
CDR3: CASSQEDGPGEQYF
V: TRBV4-1
size: .
J: TRBJ2-7
D: .

DNA: TGTGCCAGCAGTTCCCTCATAGGGGGGGGGCTGTTTTTT
CDR3: CASSSLIGGGLFF
V: TRBV12-3/TRBV12-4
size: .
J: TRBJ1-4
D: .

DNA: TGTGCCAGCTCACCGAGAAACCCCGAGGGGAACACTGAAGCTTTCTTT
CDR3: CASSPRNPEGNTEAFF
V: TRBV18
size: .
J: TRBJ1-1
D: .

DNA: TGTGCCAGCAGCAAAAGGACCATACAGGGAGGCGAGCAGTACTTC
CDR3: CASSKRTIQGGEQYF
V: TRBV21-1
size: .
J: TRBJ2-7
D: .

DNA: TGTGCCAGCAGCTTTGGACAGTACACCGGGGAGCTGTTTTTT
CDR3: CASSFGQYTGELFF
V: TRBV11-3
size: few
J: TRBJ2-2
D: .

DNA: TGTGCCAGCAGCCGAGACGGCACTGAAGCTTTCTTT
CDR3: CASSRDGTEAFF
V: TRBV5-6
size: .
J: TRBJ1-1
D: .